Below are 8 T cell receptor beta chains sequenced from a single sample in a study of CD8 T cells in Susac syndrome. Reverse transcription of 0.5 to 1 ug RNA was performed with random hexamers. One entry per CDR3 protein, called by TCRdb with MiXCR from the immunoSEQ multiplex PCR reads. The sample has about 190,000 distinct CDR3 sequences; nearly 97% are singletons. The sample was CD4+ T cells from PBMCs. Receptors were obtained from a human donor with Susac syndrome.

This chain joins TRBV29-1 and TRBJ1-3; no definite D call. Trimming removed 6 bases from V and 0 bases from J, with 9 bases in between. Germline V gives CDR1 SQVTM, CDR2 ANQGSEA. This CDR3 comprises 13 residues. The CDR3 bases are TGCAGCGTCCGCGAGGTCTCTGGAAACACCATATATTTT. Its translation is CSVREVSGNTIYF.

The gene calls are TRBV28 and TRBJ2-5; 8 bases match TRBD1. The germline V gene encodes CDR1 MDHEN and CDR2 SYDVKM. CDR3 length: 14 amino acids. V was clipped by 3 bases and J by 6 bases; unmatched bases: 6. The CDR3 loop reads CASSLDRVVKTQYF. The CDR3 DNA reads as TGTGCCAGCAGTTTGGACAGGGTAGTTAAGACCCAGTACTTC.

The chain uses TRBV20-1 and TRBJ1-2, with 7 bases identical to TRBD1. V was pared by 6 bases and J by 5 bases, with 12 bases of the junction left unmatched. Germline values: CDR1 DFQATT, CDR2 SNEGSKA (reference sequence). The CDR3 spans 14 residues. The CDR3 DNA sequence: TGCAGTGCCGAGAATGGACAGGCGGCTTATGGCTACACCTTC. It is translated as CSAENGQAAYGYTF.

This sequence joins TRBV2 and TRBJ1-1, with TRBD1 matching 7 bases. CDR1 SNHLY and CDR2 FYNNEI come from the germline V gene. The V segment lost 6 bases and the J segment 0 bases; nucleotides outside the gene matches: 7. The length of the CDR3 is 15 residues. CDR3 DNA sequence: TGTGCCAGCAGGGCGGGACAGCTCATGAACACTGAAGCTTTCTTT. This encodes CASRAGQLMNTEAFF.

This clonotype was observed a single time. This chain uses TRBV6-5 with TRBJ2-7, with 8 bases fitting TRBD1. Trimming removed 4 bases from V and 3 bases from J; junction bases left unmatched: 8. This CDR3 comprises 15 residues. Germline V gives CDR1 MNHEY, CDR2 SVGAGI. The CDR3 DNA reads TGTGCCAGCAGTTCGACAGGGGCCCTTCTCTACGAGCAGTACTTC. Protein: CASSSTGALLYEQYF.

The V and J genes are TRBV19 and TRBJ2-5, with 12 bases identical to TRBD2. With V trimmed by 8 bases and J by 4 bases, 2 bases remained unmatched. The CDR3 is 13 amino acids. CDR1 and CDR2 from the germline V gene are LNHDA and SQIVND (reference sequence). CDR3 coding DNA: TGTGCCAGTCGGACTAGCGGGGCAGAGACCCAGTACTTC. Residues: CASRTSGAETQYF.

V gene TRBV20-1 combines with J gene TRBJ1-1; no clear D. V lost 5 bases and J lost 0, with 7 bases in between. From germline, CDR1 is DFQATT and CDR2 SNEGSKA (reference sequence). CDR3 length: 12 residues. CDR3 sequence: CSAHRVNTEAFF. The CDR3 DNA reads TGCAGTGCTCACAGAGTGAACACTGAAGCTTTCTTT.

The CDR3: CASSSGLLPSTDTQYF. The CDR3 coding sequence is TGCGCCAGCAGCTCGGGACTTCTCCCTAGCACAGATACGCAGTATTTT. The chain combines TRBV5-1 with TRBJ2-3, with D possibly matching TRBD2 (6 bases). This CDR3 contains 16 residues. From germline, CDR1 is SGHRS and CDR2 YFSETQ. Trimming pared 3 bases from V and 0 bases from J, leaving 14 bases between.